At least ten counts were recorded for the clone carrying this T cell receptor beta chain. Its antigen remains unknown. Trimming took 6 bases from V and 5 from J; bases not matched to a gene: 9. CDR1 and CDR2 (germline): MDHEN, SYDVKM. The CDR3 consists of 14 residues. As for time point: newly diagnosed GD, antithyroid drugs for less than 3 months. The TCR library was made from RNA that had been extracted from PBMCs in TRIzol. Construction of the TCR beta libraries employed iRepertoire HTBI primers in conjunction with Arm-PCR of CDR3 regions. TCRdb recomputed calls from the multiplex PCR reads with MiXCR, one row per CDR3 protein. The data contain about 440,000 distinct CDR3 sequences, 16% of them singletons. This sample was included in a study of regulatory T cells in long-lasting Graves disease. The study, taken as a whole, reports: Patients with persistent disease showed a bias toward TRBV28, TRBJ1-2 and TRBJ2-5.

This sample also appeared in a second study, on T cells in Graves' hyperthyroidism and ophthalmopathy. That paper notes: Absence of ophthalmopathy progression within 18 months defined stable Graves' hyperthyroidism. TCR CDR3 underwent first-round RT-PCR with the HTBI primer set. Within blood appeared most thyroid clonotypes that had expanded above 0.001.

This TCR came from a woman between 18 and 30 years old with Graves disease. The specimen comprised peripheral blood mononuclear cells (PBMCs), sampled at new diagnosis, from a patient treated with antithyroid drugs. The gene calls are TRBV28 and TRBJ2-5; 7 nucleotides line up with TRBD1. CDR3 coding DNA: TGTGCCAGCAGCGCACGGGACAGAGACGAGACCCAGTACTTC. This encodes CASSARDRDETQYF. The entire variable domain, with the rest obtained from reference TRBV28 and TRBJ2-5, is as follows: DVKVTQSSRYLVKRTGEKVFLECVQDMDHENMFWYRQDPGLGLRLIYFSYDVKMKEKGDIPEGYSVSREKKERFSLILESASTNQTSMYLCASSARDRDETQYFGPGTRLLVL.